Below, 18 T cell receptor beta chains from the same sample are listed, as sequenced in a study of blood T cell repertoires in COVID-19. TCRdb's copy holds only in-frame clones and misses some; the assay was immunoSEQ multiplex PCR. The sample carries under 35,000 clones, 80% to 90% recorded once. Sequences were obtained from peripheral blood. These receptors originate from a woman in her forties or fifties with active COVID-19.

The gene calls are TRBV9 and TRBJ1-1; D is possibly TRBD1 (5 bases). The V and J ends lost 6 bases and 0 bases respectively, with 9 bases between them. Germline values: CDR1 SGDLS, CDR2 YYNGEE. This CDR3 contains 13 residues. The CDR3 DNA reads TGTGCCAGCACGCAGGGTCTGAACACTGAAGCTTTCTTT. Protein sequence: CASTQGLNTEAFF.

This chain connects TRBV24-1 to TRBJ2-1, with D tentatively TRBD1 (5 bases). Trimming shortened V by 5 bases and J by 5 bases, and 15 bases separated the two germline ends. The germline V gene encodes CDR1 KGHDR and CDR2 SFDVKD. The CDR3 runs 15 residues. CDR3 bases: TGTGCCACCAGTGGGAAGCAGGGATGGGACAATGAGCAGTTCTTC. Translating it yields CATSGKQGWDNEQFF.

CDR3 DNA: TGTGCCAGCAGAACCGGGACATCCACCTACGAGCAGTACTTC. It translates to CASRTGTSTYEQYF. The rearrangement uses TRBV28 and TRBJ2-7; D might be TRBD1 (6 bases). Germline V gene sequence: CDR1 MDHEN, CDR2 SYDVKM. There are 14 residues in the CDR3. Trimming pared 6 bases from V and 2 bases from J, leaving 14 bases between.

This clone was observed a single time. The germline gene is not matched at one end of the junction; a read error may be the cause. The J gene is TRBJ1-4, the V gene TRBV10-3; tentative D call: TRBD1 (5 bases). The CDR3 has 14 residues. The germline V gene has CDR1 ENHRY and CDR2 SYGVKD. CDR3 residues: CAIGEVQEGEKLFF. In DNA, the CDR3 is TGTGCCATCGGTGAGGTACAGGAGGGTGAAAAACTGTTTTTT.

The chain uses TRBV6-5 and TRBJ1-1; D perhaps matches TRBD1 (6 bases). V dropped 5 bases and J dropped 6 bases, with 16 bases sitting between them. CDR1 and CDR2 (germline): MNHEY, SVGAGI. The length of the CDR3 is 14 residues. The CDR3 reads CASSPRGTWAEAFF. DNA for the CDR3: TGTGCCAGCAGTCCGAGGGGGACGTGGGCTGAAGCTTTCTTT.

This chain uses TRBV19 with TRBJ1-3, with D perhaps matching TRBD1 (6 bases). The V gene lost 8 bases and the J gene lost 0 bases, with 14 bases spanning the gap. The CDR3 sequence is 15 residues long. Germline assignment: CDR1 LNHDA and CDR2 SQIVND (reference sequence). The CDR3 protein is CASRLGQLSGNTIYF. DNA of the CDR3: TGTGCCAGTCGCCTTGGACAGCTCTCTGGAAACACCATATATTTT. The entire variable domain, with the rest obtained from reference TRBV19 and TRBJ1-3, is as follows: DGGITQSPKYLFRKEGQNVTLSCEQNLNHDAMYWYRQDPGQGLRLIYYSQIVNDFQKGDIAEGYSVSREKKESFPLTVTSAQKNPTAFYLCASRLGQLSGNTIYFGEGSWLTVV.

CDR3 loop: CASSFGQGADTQYF. DNA of the CDR3: TGTGCCAGCAGCTTTGGACAGGGGGCAGATACGCAGTATTTT. This chain uses TRBV7-8 with TRBJ2-3, with 10 bases identical to TRBD1. The CDR3 totals 14 residues. Per the germline V gene, CDR1 is SGHVS and CDR2 is FQNEAQ. After removal of 3 bases from V and 4 bases from J, the junction contained 1 base not matched to a gene.

This clone was recorded a few times. This chain links TRBV10-3 with TRBJ2-7; D is ambiguous. Per germline, CDR1 ENHRY and CDR2 SYGVKD. V lost 0 bases and J 7 bases, leaving 10 bases between the germline ends. The CDR3 loop spans 13 amino acids. CDR3 nucleotides: TGTGCCATCAGTGAGTCTTTGGTGGAGGAGCAGTACTTC. It is translated as CAISESLVEEQYF.

The CDR3 is CASTADSRTGGTGELFF. CDR3 DNA: TGTGCCAGCACCGCGGACAGCAGGACAGGGGGTACCGGGGAGCTGTTTTTT. This chain joins TRBV27 and TRBJ2-2; the match to TRBD1 covers 10 bases. The V gene's germline CDR1 is MNHEY and CDR2 SMNVEV (reference sequence). This CDR3 contains 17 residues. The junction had 13 bases not matched to a gene; V was cut back by 7 bases and J by 5 bases.

The genes are TRBV6-6 and TRBJ2-4; maybe TRBD2 (5 bases). The germline V gene has CDR1 MNHNY and CDR2 SVGAGI (reference sequence). The CDR3 contains 19 residues. V lost 5 bases to trimming and J lost 0 bases, with 23 bases between them. The CDR3 region is CASSPTSGFWRLAKNIQYF. The CDR3 coding sequence is TGTGCCAGCAGTCCCACCTCTGGGTTCTGGAGGCTAGCCAAAAACATTCAGTACTTC.

The chain combines TRBV5-6 with TRBJ1-4; the D gene is possibly TRBD1 (6 bases). In germline, CDR1 is SGHDT, CDR2 YYEEEE. The CDR3 contains 14 residues. Trimming cost V 4 bases and J 8 bases, with 15 bases left between them. The CDR3 sequence is CASSPYRAGEKLFF. CDR3 coding DNA: TGTGCCAGCAGCCCCTACAGGGCGGGCGAAAAACTGTTTTTT. The full variable domain, rest sourced from reference TRBV5-6 and TRBJ1-4, is DAGVTQSPTHLIKTRGQQVTLRCSPKSGHDTVSWYQQALGQGPQFIFQYYEEEERQRGNFPDRFSGHQFPNYSSELNVNALLLGDSALYLCASSPYRAGEKLFFGSGTQLSVL.

V gene TRBV9 combines with J gene TRBJ1-2, with no clear D. The germline gives CDR1 SGDLS, CDR2 YYNGEE. V was pared by 0 bases and J by 4 bases, with 7 bases between. CDR3 length: 13 residues. The chain's CDR3 is CASSVGAGYGYTF. The CDR3 nucleotides read TGTGCCAGCAGCGTAGGGGCAGGCTATGGCTACACCTTC.

This clone was recorded only once. This chain links TRBV28 with TRBJ2-4; TRBD1 is a possible D gene (6 bases). With 5 bases removed from V and 4 bases from J, the gap between germline ends came to 12 bases. Germline assignment: CDR1 MDHEN and CDR2 SYDVKM. The CDR3 consists of 14 residues. CDR3 nucleotides: TGTGCCAGCAGTATCGGGACAACTAAAAACATTCAGTACTTC. This translates into CASSIGTTKNIQYF.

Notes on this clone: Other DNA variants within this sample encode the same CDR3. The gene calls are TRBV11-2 and TRBJ1-1; D remains unclear. The CDR3 extends over 14 amino acids. Trimming removed 3 bases at V and 0 bases at J, with 8 bases between. Looked up from germline, CDR1 is SGHAT and CDR2 is FQNNGV. The CDR3 nucleotides read TGTGCCAGCAGCTTGGGAGGTATGAACACTGAAGCTTTCTTT. Protein product: CASSLGGMNTEAFF.

This chain links TRBV28 with TRBJ2-7; TRBD1 agrees at 11 bases. The CDR3 sequence is 13 residues long. V dropped 6 bases and J dropped 6; count of bases not matched to a gene: 4. Germline V lookup: CDR1 MDHEN, CDR2 SYDVKM. CDR3 sequence: CASRGQGAREQYF. The CDR3, as DNA: TGTGCCAGCAGAGGACAGGGGGCGCGCGAGCAGTACTTC.

V and J are TRBV3-1 (or the pseudogene TRBV3-2) and TRBJ2-7, with 12 nucleotides matching TRBD2. The ends lost 4 bases at V and 2 bases at J; junction bases unmatched: 3. The CDR3 contains 15 residues. Germline CDR1 LGHDT, CDR2 YNNKEL (reference sequence). As DNA, the CDR3 is TGTGCCAGCAGCCCGCTAGCGGGAGGGACCTACGAGCAGTACTTC. Its protein product is CASSPLAGGTYEQYF.

The chain has TRBV2 and TRBJ2-1, with TRBD2 matching over 12 bases. With V trimmed by 3 bases and J by 7 bases, 4 bases remained unmatched. The CDR3 is made up of 15 amino acids. Per the germline V gene, CDR1 is SNHLY and CDR2 is FYNNEI. The CDR3 here is CASSETSGSGNEQFF. The CDR3 DNA sequence: TGTGCCAGCAGTGAGACTAGCGGGAGTGGGAATGAGCAGTTCTTC.

This chain uses TRBV28 with TRBJ2-1; D might be TRBD2 (6 bases). Per germline, CDR1 MDHEN and CDR2 SYDVKM. The CDR3 length is 15 residues. Trimming took off 1 base at V and 4 bases at J, with 11 bases between the two ends. In DNA, the CDR3 is TGTGCCAGCAGTTTATTAGCGGAAATTTACAATGAGCAGTTCTTC. Its translation is CASSLLAEIYNEQFF.